The source of this TCR beta chain is a study of OX40 agonist ivuxolimab in advanced cancers. In the study overall: Dose-escalation cases comprised hepatocellular carcinoma, melanoma, renal cell or head and neck cancer.

Produced via immunoSEQ multiplex PCR; TCRdb's table is partial and in-frame only. This table has more than 80,000 clones, about 90% appearing once. The receptor comes from an adult with an advanced solid tumor such as melanoma, head and neck, liver or kidney cancer. The source was CD4+ or CD8+ T cells sorted from blood, collected in a trial of the OX40 agonist ivuxolimab.

The CDR3 region is CASSLRDRGNSNQPQHF. The CDR3 DNA follows: TGCGCCAGCAGCCTCCGGGACAGGGGGAATAGCAATCAGCCCCAGCATTTT. The chain combines TRBV4-1 with TRBJ1-5; 11 positions agree with TRBD1. The V and J ends lost 4 bases and 0 bases, in that order; junction bases with no gene match: 5. The germline V gene has CDR1 MGHRA and CDR2 YSYEKL. CDR3 length equals 17 residues.